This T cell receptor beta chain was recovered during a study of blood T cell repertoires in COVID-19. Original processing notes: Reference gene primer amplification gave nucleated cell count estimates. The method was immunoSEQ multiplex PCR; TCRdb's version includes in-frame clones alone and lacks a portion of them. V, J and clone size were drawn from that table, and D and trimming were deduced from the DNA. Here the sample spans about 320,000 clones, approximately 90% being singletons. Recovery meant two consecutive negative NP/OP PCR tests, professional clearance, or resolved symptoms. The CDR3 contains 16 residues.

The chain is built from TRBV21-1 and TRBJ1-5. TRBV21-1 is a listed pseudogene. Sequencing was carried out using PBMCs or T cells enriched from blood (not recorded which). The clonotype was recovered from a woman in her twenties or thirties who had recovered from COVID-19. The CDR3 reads CASSKDGLGGVQPQHF. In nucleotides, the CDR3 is TGTGCCAGCAGCAAAGATGGTCTAGGGGGGGTCCAGCCCCAGCATTTT.